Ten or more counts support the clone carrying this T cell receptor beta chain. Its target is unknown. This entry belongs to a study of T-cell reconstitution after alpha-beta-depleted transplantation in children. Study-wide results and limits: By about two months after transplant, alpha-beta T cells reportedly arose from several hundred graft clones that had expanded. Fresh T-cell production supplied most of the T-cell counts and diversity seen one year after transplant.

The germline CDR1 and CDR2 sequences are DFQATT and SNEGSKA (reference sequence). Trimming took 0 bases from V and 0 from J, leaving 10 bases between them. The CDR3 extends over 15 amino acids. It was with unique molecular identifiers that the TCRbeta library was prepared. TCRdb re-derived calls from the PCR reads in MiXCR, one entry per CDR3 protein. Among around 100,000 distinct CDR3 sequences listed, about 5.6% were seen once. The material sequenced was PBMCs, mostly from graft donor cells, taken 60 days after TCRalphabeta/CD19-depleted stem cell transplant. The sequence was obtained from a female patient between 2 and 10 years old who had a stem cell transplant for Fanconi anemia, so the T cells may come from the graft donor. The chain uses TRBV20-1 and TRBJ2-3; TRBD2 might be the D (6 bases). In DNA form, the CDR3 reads TGCAGTGCTAGAGATCGGCGGGGTAGCACAGATACGCAGTATTTT. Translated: CSARDRRGSTDTQYF.